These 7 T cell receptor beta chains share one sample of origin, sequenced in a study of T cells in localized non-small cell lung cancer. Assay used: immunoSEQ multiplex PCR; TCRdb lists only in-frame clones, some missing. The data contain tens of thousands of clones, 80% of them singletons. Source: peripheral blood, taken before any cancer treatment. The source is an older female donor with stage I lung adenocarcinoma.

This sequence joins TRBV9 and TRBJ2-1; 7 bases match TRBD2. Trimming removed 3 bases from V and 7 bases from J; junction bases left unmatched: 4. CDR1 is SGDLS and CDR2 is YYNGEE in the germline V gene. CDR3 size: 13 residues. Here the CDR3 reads CASSDERENEQFF. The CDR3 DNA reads TGTGCCAGCAGCGATGAGCGGGAAAATGAGCAGTTCTTC.

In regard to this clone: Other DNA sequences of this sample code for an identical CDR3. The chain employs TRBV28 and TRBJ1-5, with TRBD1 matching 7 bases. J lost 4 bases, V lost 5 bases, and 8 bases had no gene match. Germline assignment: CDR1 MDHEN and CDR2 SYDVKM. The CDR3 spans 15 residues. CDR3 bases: TGTGCCAGCAGTCCCCGGACAGGTTCAAATCAGCCCCAGCATTTT. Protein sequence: CASSPRTGSNQPQHF.

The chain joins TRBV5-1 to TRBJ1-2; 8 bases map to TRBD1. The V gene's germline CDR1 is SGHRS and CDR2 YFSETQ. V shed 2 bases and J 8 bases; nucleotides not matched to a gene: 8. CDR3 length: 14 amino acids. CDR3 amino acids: CASSFFPGGVGYTF. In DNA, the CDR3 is TGCGCCAGCAGCTTTTTCCCAGGGGGCGTCGGCTACACCTTC.

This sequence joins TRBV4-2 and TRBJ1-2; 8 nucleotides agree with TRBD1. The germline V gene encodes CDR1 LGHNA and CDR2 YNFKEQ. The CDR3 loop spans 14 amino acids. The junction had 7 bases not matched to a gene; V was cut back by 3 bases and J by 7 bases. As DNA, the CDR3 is TGTGCCAGCAGCCATAGACAGGGGCCTGGTGGCTACACCTTC. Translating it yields CASSHRQGPGGYTF.

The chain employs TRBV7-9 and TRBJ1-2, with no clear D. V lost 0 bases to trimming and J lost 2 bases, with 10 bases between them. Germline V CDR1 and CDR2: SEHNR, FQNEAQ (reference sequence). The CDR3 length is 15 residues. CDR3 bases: TGTGCCAGCAGCTTAGCACCCGTCCCGAACTATGGCTACACCTTC. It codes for CASSLAPVPNYGYTF.

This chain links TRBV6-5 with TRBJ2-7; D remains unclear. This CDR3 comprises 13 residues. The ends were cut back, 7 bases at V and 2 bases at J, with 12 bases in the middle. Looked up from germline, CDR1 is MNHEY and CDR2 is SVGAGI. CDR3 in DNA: TGTGCCAGCACCTCCGACGCTACCTACGAGCAGTACTTC. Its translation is CASTSDATYEQYF.

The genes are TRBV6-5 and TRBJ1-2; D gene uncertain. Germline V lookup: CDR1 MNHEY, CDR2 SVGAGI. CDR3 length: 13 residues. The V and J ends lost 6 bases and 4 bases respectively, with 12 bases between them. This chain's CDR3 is CASRIGMPYGYTF. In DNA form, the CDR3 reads TGTGCCAGCAGAATAGGGATGCCCTATGGCTACACCTTC.